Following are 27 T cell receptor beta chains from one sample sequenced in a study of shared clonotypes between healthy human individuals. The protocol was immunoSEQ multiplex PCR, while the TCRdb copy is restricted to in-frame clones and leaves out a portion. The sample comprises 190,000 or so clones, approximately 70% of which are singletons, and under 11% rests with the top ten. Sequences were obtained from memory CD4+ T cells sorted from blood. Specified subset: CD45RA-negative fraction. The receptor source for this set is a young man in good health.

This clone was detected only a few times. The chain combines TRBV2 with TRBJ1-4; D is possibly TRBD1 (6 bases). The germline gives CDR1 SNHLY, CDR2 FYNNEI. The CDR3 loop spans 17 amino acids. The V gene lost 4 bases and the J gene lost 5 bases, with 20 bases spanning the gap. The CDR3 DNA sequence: TGTGCCAGCAGTGTTGCGGCGGTCGTAACAGGGAATGAAAAACTGTTTTTT. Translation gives CASSVAAVVTGNEKLFF.

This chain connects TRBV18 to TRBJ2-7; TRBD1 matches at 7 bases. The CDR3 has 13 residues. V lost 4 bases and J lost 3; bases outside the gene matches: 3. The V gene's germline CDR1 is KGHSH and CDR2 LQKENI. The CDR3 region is CASSRDRDYEQYF. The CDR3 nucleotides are TGTGCCAGCTCACGGGACAGAGACTACGAGCAGTACTTC.

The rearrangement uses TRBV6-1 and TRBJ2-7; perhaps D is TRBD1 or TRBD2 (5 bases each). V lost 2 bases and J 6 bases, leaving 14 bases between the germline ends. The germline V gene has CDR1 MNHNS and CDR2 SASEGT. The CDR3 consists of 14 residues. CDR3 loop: CASSELGVPSEQYF. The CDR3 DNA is TGTGCCAGCAGTGAATTGGGGGTTCCCAGCGAGCAGTACTTC.

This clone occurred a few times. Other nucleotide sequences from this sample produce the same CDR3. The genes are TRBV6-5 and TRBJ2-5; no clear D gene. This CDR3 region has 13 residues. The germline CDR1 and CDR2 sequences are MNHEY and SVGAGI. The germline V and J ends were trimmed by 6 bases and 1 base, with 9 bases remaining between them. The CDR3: CASSWTSQETQYF. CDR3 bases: TGTGCCAGCAGCTGGACCTCCCAAGAGACCCAGTACTTC.

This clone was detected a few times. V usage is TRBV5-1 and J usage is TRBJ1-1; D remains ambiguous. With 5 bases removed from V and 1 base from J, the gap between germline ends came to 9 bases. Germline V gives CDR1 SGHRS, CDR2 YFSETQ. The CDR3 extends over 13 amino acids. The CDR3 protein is CASRIQSNTEAFF. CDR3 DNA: TGCGCCAGCAGAATACAGTCGAACACTGAAGCTTTCTTT.

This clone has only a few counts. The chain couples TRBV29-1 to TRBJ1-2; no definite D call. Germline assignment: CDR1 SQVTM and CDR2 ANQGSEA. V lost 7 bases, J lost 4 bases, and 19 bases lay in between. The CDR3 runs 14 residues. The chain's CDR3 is CSASSTPSIYGYTF. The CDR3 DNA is TGCAGCGCCAGTAGCACGCCGTCTATCTATGGCTACACCTTC. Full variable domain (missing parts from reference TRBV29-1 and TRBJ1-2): SAVISQKPSRDICQRGTSLTIQCQVDSQVTMMFWYRQQPGQSLTLIATANQGSEATYESGFVIDKFPISRPNLTFSTLTVSNMSPEDSSIYLCSASSTPSIYGYTFGSGTRLTVV.

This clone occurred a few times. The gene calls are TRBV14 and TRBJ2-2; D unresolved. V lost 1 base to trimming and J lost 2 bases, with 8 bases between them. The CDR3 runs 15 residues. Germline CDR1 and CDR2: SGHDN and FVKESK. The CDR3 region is CASSQGWPNTGELFF. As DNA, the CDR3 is TGTGCCAGCAGCCAAGGGTGGCCCAACACCGGGGAGCTGTTTTTT.

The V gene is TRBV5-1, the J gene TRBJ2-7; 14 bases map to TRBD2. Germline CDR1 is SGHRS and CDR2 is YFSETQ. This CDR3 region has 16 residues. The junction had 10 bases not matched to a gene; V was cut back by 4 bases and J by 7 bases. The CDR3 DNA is TGCGCCAGCAGCCCGGGACTAGCGGGAGTTCCATGGGAGCAGTACTTC. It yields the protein CASSPGLAGVPWEQYF.

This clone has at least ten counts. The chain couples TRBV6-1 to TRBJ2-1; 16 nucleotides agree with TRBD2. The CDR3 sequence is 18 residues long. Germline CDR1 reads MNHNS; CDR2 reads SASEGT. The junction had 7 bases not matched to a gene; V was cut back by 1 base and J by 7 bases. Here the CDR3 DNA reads TGTGCCAGCAGTGAAGTTGGAGGGACTAGCGGGAGGGAAAATGAGCAGTTCTTC. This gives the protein CASSEVGGTSGRENEQFF.

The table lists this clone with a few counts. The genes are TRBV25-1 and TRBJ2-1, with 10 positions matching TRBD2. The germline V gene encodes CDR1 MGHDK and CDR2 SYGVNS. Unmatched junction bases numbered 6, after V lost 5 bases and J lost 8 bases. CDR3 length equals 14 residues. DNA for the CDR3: TGTGCCAGCAGTCCCGCTAGCGGGAGCGATGAGCAGTTCTTC. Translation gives CASSPASGSDEQFF.

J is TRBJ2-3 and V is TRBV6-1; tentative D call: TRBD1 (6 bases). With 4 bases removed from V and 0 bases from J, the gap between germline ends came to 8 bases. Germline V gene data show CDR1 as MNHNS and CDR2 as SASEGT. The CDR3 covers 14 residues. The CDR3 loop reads CASSVQGSTDTQYF. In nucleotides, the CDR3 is TGTGCCAGCAGTGTACAGGGAAGCACAGATACGCAGTATTTT.

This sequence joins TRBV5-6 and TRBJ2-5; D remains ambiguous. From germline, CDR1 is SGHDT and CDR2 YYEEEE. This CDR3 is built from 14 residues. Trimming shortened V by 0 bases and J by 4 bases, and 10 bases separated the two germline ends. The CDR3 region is CASSLEPLPETQYF. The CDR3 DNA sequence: TGTGCCAGCAGCTTGGAACCCCTCCCAGAGACCCAGTACTTC.

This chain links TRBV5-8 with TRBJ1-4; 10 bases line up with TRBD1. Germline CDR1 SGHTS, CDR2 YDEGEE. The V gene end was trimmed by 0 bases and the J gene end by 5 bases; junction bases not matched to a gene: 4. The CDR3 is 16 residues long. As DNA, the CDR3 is TGTGCCAGCAGCTTGGGAAGGACAGGGGGGAATGAAAAACTGTTTTTT. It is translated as CASSLGRTGGNEKLFF. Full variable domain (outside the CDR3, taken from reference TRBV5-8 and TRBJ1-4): EAGVTQSPTHLIKTRGQQATLRCSPISGHTSVYWYQQALGLGLQFLLWYDEGEERNRGNFPPRFSGRQFPNYSSELNVNALELEDSALYLCASSLGRTGGNEKLFFGSGTQLSVL.

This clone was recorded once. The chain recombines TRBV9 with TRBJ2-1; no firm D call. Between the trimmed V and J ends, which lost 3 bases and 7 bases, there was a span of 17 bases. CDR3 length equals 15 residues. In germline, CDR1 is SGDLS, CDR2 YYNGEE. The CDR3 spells CASSERPGRRNEQFF. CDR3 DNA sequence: TGTGCCAGCAGCGAAAGACCGGGTAGAAGGAATGAGCAGTTCTTC.

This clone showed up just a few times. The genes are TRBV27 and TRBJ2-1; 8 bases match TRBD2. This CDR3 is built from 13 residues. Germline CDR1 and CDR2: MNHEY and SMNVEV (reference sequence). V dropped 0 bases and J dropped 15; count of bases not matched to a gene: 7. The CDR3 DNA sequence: TGTGCCAGCAGTTTATCCCTAGCGGGCCATTTGTTCTTC. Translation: CASSLSLAGHLFF.

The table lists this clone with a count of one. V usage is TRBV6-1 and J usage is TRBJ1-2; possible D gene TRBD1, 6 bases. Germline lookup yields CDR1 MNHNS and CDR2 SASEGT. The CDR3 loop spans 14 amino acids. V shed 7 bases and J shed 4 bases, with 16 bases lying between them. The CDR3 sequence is CASTAPGALYGYTF. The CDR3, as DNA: TGTGCCAGCACGGCCCCGGGGGCCCTCTATGGCTACACCTTC.

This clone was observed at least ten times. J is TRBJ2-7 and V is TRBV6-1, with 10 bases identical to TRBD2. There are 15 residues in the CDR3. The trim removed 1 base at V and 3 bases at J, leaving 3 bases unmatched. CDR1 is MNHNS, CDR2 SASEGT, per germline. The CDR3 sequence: CASSEDSSGSYEQYF. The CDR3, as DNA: TGTGCCAGCAGTGAAGACTCTAGCGGGAGCTACGAGCAGTACTTC.

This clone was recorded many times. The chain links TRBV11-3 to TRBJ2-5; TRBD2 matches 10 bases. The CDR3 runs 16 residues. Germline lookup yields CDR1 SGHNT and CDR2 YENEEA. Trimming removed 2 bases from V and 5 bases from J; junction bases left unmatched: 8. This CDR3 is CASSLRSSGSVETQYF. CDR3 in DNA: TGTGCCAGCAGCTTACGCTCTAGCGGGAGTGTGGAGACCCAGTACTTC.

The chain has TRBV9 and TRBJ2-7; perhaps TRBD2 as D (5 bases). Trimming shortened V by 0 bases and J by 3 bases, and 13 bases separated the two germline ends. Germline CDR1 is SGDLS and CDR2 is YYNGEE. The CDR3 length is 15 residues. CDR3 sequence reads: CASSVVGDLGYEQYF. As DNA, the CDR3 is TGTGCCAGCAGCGTAGTCGGGGATTTGGGCTACGAGCAGTACTTC.

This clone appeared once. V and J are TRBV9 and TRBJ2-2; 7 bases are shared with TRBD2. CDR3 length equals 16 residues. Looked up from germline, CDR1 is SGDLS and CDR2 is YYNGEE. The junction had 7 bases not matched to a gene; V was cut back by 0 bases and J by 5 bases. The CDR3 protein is CASSVGAGLGTGELFF. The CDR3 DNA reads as TGTGCCAGCAGCGTAGGAGCGGGATTGGGGACCGGGGAGCTGTTTTTT.

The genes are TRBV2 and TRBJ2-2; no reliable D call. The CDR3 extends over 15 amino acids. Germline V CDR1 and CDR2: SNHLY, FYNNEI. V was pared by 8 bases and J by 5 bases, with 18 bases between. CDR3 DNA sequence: TGTGCCAGCGTACCACGGATAACCAAGACCGGGGAGCTGTTTTTT. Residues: CASVPRITKTGELFF.

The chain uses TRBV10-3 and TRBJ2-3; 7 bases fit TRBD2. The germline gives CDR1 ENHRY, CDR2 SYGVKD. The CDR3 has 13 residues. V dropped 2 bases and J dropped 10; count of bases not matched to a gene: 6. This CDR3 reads CAISEPLAGAQYF. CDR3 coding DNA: TGTGCCATCAGTGAGCCCTTGGCGGGAGCGCAGTATTTT.

The CDR3 coding sequence is TGTGCCAGCAGCCTGGACTGGGCGGCATCCTACGAGCAGTACTTC. Amino acid sequence: CASSLDWAASYEQYF. The chain employs TRBV5-4 and TRBJ2-7; perhaps TRBD2 as D (5 bases). V dropped 4 bases and J dropped 1 base, with 15 bases sitting between them. This CDR3 comprises 15 residues. In germline, CDR1 is SGHNT, CDR2 YYREEE (reference sequence).

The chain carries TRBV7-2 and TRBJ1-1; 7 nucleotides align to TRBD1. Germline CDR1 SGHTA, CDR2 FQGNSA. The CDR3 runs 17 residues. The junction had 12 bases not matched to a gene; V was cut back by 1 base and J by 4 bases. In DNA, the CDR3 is TGTGCCAGCAGCTTAGGTAGGGTTGTAGGGGGCTTCACTGAAGCTTTCTTT. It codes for CASSLGRVVGGFTEAFF.

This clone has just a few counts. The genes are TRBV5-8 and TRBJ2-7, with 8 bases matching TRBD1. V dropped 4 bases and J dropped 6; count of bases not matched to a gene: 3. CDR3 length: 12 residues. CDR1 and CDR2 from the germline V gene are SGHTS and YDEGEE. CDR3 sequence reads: CASSQTGGEQYF. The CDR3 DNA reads TGTGCCAGCAGCCAAACAGGGGGCGAGCAGTACTTC.

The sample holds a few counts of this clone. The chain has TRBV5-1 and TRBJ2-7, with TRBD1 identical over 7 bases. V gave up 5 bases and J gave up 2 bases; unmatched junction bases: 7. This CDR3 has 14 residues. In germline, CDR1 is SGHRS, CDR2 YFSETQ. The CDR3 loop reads CASRLTGNAYEQYF. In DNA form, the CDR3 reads TGCGCCAGCAGGTTGACAGGGAATGCCTACGAGCAGTACTTC. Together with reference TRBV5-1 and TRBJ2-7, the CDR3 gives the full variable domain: KAGVTQTPRYLIKTRGQQVTLSCSPISGHRSVSWYQQTPGQGLQFLFEYFSETQRNKGNFPGRFSGRQFSNSRSEMNVSTLELGDSALYLCASRLTGNAYEQYFGPGTRLTVT.

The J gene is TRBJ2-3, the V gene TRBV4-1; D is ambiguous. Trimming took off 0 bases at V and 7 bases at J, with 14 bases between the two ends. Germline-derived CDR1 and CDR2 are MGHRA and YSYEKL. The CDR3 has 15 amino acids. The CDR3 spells CASSQDQGSLYTQYF. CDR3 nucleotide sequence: TGCGCCAGCAGCCAAGATCAAGGTAGTTTGTATACGCAGTATTTT.